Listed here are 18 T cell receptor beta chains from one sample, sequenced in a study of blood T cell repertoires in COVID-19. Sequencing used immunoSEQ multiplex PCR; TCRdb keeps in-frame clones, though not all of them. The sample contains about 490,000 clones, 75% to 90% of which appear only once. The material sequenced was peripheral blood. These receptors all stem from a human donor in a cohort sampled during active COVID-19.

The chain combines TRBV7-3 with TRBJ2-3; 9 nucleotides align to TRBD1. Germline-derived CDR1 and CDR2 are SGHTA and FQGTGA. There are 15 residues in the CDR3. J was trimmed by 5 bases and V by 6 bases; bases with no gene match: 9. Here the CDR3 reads CASSRQGGEGDTQYF. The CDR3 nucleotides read TGTGCCAGCAGTCGACAGGGGGGAGAAGGAGATACGCAGTATTTT.

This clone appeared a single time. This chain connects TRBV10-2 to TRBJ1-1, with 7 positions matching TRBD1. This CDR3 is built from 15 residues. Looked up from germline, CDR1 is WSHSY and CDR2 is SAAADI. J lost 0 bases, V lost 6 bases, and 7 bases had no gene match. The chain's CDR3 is CASRPEGQLNTEAFF. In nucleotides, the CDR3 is TGCGCCAGCAGACCCGAGGGACAGTTGAACACTGAAGCTTTCTTT.

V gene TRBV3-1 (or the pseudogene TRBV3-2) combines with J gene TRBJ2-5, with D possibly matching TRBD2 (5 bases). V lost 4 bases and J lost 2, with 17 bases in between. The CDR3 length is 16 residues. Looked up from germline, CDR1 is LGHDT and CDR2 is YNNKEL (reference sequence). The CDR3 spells CASSPRGNSYQETQYF. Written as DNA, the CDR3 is TGTGCCAGCAGCCCTAGAGGGAACTCGTATCAAGAGACCCAGTACTTC.

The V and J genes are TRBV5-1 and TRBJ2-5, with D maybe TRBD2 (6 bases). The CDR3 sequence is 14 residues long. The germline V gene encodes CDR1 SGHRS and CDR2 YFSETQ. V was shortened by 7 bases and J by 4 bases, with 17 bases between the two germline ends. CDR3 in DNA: TGCGCCAGCCGGGGGTTCAGGGTCGGAGAGACCCAGTACTTC. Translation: CASRGFRVGETQYF.

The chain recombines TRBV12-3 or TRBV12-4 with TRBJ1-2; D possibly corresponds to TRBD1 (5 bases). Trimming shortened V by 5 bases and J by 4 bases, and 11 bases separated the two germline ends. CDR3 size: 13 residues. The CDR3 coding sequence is TGTGCCAGCAGTCCGGGGACTTCCTATGGCTACACCTTC. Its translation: CASSPGTSYGYTF.

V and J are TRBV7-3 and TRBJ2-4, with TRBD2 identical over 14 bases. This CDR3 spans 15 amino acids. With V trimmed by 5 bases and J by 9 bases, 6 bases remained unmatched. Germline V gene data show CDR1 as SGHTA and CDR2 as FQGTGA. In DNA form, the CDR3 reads TGTGCCAGCAGCCCGGGACTAGCGGGAGTAGGCATTCAGTACTTC. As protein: CASSPGLAGVGIQYF.

The CDR3 reads CASSKASASSYNEQFF. In DNA, the CDR3 is TGTGCCAGTAGTAAGGCTAGCGCGAGCTCCTACAATGAGCAGTTCTTC. V gene TRBV19 combines with J gene TRBJ2-1, with D possibly being TRBD2 (6 bases). The CDR3 extends over 16 amino acids. Between the trimmed V and J ends, which lost 4 bases and 0 bases, there was a span of 13 bases. CDR1 LNHDA and CDR2 SQIVND come from the germline V gene (reference sequence).

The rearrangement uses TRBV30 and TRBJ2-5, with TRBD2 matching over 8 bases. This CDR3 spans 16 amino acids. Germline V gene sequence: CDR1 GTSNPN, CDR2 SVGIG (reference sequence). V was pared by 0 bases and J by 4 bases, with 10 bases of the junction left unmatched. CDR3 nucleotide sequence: TGTGCCTGGAGTGTGGGTAGCGGGGCAACCCCAGAGACCCAGTACTTC. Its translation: CAWSVGSGATPETQYF.

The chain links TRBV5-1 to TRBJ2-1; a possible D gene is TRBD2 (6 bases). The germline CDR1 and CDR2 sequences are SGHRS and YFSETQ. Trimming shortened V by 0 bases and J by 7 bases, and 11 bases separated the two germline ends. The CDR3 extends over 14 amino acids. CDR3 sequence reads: CASSLGLGANEQFF. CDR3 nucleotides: TGCGCCAGCAGCTTGGGACTAGGAGCAAATGAGCAGTTCTTC.

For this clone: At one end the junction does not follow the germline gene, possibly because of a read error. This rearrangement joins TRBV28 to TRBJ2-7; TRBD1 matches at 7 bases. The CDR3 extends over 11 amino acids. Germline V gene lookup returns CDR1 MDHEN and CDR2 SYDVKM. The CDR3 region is CASSLCRTGCF. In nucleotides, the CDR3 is TGTGCCAGCAGTTTATGCCGGACAGGTTGCTTC.

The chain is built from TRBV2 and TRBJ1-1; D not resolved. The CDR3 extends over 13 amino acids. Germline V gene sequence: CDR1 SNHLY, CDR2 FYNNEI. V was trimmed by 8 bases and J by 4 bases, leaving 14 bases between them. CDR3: CASFLGRFTEAFF. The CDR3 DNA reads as TGTGCCAGCTTCTTAGGGAGATTCACTGAAGCTTTCTTT.

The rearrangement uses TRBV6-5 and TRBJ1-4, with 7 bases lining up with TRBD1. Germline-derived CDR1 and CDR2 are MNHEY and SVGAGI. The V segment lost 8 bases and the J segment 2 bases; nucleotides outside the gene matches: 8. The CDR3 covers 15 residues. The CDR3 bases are TGTGCCAGCCTTGTGTCCAGGGGGACTAATGAAAAACTGTTTTTT. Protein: CASLVSRGTNEKLFF.

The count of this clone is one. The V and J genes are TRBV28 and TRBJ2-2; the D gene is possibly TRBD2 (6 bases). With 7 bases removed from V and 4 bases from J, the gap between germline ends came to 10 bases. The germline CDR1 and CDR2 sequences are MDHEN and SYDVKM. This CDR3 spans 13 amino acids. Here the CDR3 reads CASTLATTGELFF. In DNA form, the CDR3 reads TGTGCCAGCACCCTAGCGACCACCGGGGAGCTGTTTTTT.

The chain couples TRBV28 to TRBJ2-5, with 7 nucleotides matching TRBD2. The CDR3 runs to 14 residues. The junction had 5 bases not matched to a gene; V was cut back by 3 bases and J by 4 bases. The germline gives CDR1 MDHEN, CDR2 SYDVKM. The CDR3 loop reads CASSFAGEGETQYF. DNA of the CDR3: TGTGCCAGCAGTTTTGCGGGGGAGGGAGAGACCCAGTACTTC.

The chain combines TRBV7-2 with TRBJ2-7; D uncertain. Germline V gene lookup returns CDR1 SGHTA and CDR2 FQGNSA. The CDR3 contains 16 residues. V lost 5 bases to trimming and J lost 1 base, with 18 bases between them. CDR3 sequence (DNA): TGTGCCAGCAGCAAAACTCGCTTGTCGGGTTCCTACGAGCAGTACTTC. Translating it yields CASSKTRLSGSYEQYF.

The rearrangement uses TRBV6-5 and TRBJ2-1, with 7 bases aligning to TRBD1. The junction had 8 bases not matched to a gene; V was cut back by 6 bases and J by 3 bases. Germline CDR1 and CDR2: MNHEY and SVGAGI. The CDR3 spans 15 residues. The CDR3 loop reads CASRAWTGYYNEQFF. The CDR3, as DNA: TGTGCCAGCAGGGCCTGGACAGGCTACTACAATGAGCAGTTCTTC.

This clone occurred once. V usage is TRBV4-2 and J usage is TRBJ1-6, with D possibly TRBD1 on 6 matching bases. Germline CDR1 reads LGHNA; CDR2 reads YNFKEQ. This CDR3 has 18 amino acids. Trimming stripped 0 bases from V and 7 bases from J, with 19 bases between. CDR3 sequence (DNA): TGTGCCAGCAGCCAAGATCTAGGGGGGGGCTCGGCCAATTCACCCCTCCACTTT. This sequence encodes CASSQDLGGGSANSPLHF.

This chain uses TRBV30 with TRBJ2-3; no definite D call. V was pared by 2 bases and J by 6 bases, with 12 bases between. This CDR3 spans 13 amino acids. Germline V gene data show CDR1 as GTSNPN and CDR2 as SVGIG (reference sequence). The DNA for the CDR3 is TGTGCCTGGAGTAGCAATGAGAAGGATACGCAGTATTTT. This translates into CAWSSNEKDTQYF.